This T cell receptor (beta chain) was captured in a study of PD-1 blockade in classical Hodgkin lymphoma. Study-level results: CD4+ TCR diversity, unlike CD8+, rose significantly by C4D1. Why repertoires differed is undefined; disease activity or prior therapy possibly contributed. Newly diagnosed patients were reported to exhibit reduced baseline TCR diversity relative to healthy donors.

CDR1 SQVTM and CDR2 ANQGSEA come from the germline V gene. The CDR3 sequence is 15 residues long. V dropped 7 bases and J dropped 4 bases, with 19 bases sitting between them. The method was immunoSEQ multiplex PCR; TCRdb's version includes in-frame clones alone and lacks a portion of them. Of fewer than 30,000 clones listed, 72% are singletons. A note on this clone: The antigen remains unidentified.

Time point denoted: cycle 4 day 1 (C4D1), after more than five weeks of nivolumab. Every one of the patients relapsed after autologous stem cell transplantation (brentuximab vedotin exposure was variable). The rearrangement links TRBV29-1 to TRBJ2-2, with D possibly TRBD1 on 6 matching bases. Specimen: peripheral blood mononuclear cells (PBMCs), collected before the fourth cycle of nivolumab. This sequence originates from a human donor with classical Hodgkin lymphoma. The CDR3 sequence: CSATDSLLSTGELFF. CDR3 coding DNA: TGCAGCGCCACGGACAGCCTTCTCTCCACCGGGGAGCTGTTTTTT.